A single sample gave rise to the 18 T cell receptor beta chains below, sequenced in a study of T cells in Graves' hyperthyroidism and ophthalmopathy. TCR beta CDR3 sequences were amplified from RNA transcripts. An initial round of RT-PCR targeting the TCR CDR3 relied on the HTBI primer set. TCRdb reanalysed the multiplex PCR reads using MiXCR and keeps one entry per CDR3 protein. The repertoire includes hundreds of thousands of distinct CDR3 sequences, around 16% of them detected once, and under 3.5% sits in the top ten. Sequenced input: blood. The receptors were sampled from a woman in her 40s with Graves' ophthalmopathy.

There are many counts of this clonotype. The chain uses TRBV20-1 and TRBJ1-4; 8 positions agree with TRBD1. Germline CDR1 is DFQATT and CDR2 is SNEGSKA (reference sequence). The CDR3 is 13 amino acids. Losses at the gene ends were 5 bases for V and 5 bases for J; bases not matched to a gene: 4. The CDR3 here is CSARQGSNEKLFF. The CDR3 region has the DNA TGCAGTGCTCGACAGGGGTCAAATGAAAAACTGTTTTTT.

This clonotype occurred a few times. The chain uses TRBV19 and TRBJ1-4, with D perhaps matching TRBD1 (6 bases). Germline V gives CDR1 LNHDA, CDR2 SQIVND (reference sequence). With 9 bases removed from V and 4 bases from J, the gap between germline ends came to 15 bases. This CDR3 has 14 residues. The CDR3 DNA follows: TGTGCCAGCGGAGTGGGGGGCATTAATGAAAAACTGTTTTTT. This translates into CASGVGGINEKLFF.

On this clonotype: A read error may explain this, as a much larger clone is one base away. The chain couples TRBV9 to TRBJ1-1; unclear D gene. The V and J ends lost 4 bases and 9 bases respectively, with 13 bases between them. Per the germline V gene, CDR1 is SGDLS and CDR2 is YYNGEE. The CDR3 has 12 residues. The CDR3 DNA reads as TGTGCCAGCAGCCAATCGGGCGCTAAAGCTTTCTTT. Translating it yields CASSQSGAKAFF.

This clonotype was counted ten times or more. This rearrangement joins TRBV3-1 to TRBJ1-4; D uncertain. The CDR3 totals 14 residues. The germline CDR1 and CDR2 sequences are LGHDT and YNNKEL (reference sequence). V lost 4 bases, J lost 8 bases, and 14 bases lay in between. Here the CDR3 DNA reads TGTGCCAGCAGCCGAGGCGGCCTGGAGGAAAAACTGTTTTTT. It is translated as CASSRGGLEEKLFF. The whole variable domain, remainder taken from reference TRBV3-1 and TRBJ1-4, is DTAVSQTPKYLVTQMGNDKSIKCEQNLGHDTMYWYKQDSKKFLKIMFSYNNKELIINETVPNRFSPKSPDKAHLNLHINSLELGDSAVYFCASSRGGLEEKLFFGSGTQLSVL.

This clonotype has a count of ten or more. At one of its ends the junction is not consistent with the germline gene, which may arise from a read error. The chain employs TRBV28 and TRBJ2-1; 8 bases are shared with TRBD2. The CDR3 sequence is 15 residues long. Per the germline V gene, CDR1 is MDHEN and CDR2 is SYDVKM. The CDR3 region is CASILAGSSYNEQFF. In DNA, the CDR3 is TGTGCCAGCATTTTAGCGGGAAGCTCCTACAATGAGCAGTTCTTC.

V is TRBV9 and J is TRBJ1-2; tentatively, D is TRBD1 (5 bases). Trimming cost V 0 bases and J 7 bases, with 7 bases left between them. The germline V gene encodes CDR1 SGDLS and CDR2 YYNGEE. The CDR3 consists of 12 residues. CDR3 loop: CASSVAQGGYTF. The CDR3 coding sequence is TGTGCCAGCAGCGTAGCTCAGGGTGGCTACACCTTC.

This clonotype was recorded at least ten times. V and J are TRBV28 and TRBJ2-2, with D possibly TRBD2 on 5 matching bases. The CDR3 is 16 amino acids. With 5 bases removed from V and 1 base from J, the gap between germline ends came to 14 bases. Germline assignment: CDR1 MDHEN and CDR2 SYDVKM. The chain's CDR3 is CASSPSRGVNTGELFF. DNA of the CDR3: TGTGCCAGCAGTCCCTCCCGGGGAGTGAACACCGGGGAGCTGTTTTTT.

This clonotype was counted many times. The genes are TRBV20-1 and TRBJ1-1, with a tentative D call TRBD1 (6 bases). V lost 6 bases, J lost 5 bases, and 16 bases lay in between. The CDR3 has 13 amino acids. In germline, CDR1 is DFQATT, CDR2 SNEGSKA (reference sequence). For the CDR3, the DNA is TGCAGTGCCAAGCCGGGGGGCTGGACTGAAGCTTTCTTT. It yields the protein CSAKPGGWTEAFF.

This clonotype was seen repeatedly, ten times or more. V is TRBV10-3 and J is TRBJ2-1; 10 bases line up with TRBD2. The CDR3 spans 14 residues. Germline V gene data show CDR1 as ENHRY and CDR2 as SYGVKD. Unmatched junction bases numbered 10, after V lost 11 bases and J lost 6 bases. CDR3 sequence (DNA): TGTGCCGCAGGGGAGCGGGAGGGATTCAATGAGCAGTTCTTC. It encodes CAAGEREGFNEQFF.

The V and J genes are TRBV20-1 and TRBJ2-5; D possibly corresponds to TRBD2 (5 bases). Between the trimmed V and J ends, which lost 1 base and 5 bases, there was a span of 8 bases. Germline values: CDR1 DFQATT, CDR2 SNEGSKA (reference sequence). The CDR3 runs 12 residues. The CDR3 nucleotides read TGCAGTGCTAGAGGGCAGCGGGAGACCCAGTACTTC. Translation gives CSARGQRETQYF.

In its sample, this clonotype was seen many times. The rearrangement uses TRBV6-2 or TRBV6-3 and TRBJ2-3; D not certain. The germline V gene encodes CDR1 MNHEY and CDR2 SVGEGT. V was cut by 0 bases and J by 2 bases, with 9 bases left in between. The CDR3 extends over 15 amino acids. CDR3 region: CASSYSRQITDTQYF. CDR3 coding DNA: TGTGCCAGCAGTTACTCTAGGCAGATCACAGATACGCAGTATTTT.

This chain uses TRBV6-5 with TRBJ1-4, with D unresolved. The CDR3 consists of 11 residues. Trimming shortened V by 2 bases and J by 10 bases, and 5 bases separated the two germline ends. Germline V gene data show CDR1 as MNHEY and CDR2 as SVGAGI. In nucleotides, the CDR3 is TGTGCCAGCAGTTACCGGGGAAAACTGTTTTTT. It encodes CASSYRGKLFF.

This clonotype has a count of ten or more. The genes are TRBV30 and TRBJ1-4, with D possibly TRBD1 on 5 matching bases. Germline CDR1 GTSNPN, CDR2 SVGIG (reference sequence). CDR3 length equals 15 residues. The ends were cut back, 1 base at V and 4 bases at J, with 13 bases in the middle. In nucleotides, the CDR3 is TGTGCCTGGAGTGACTGGGGCTCGCTTAATGAAAAACTGTTTTTT. It encodes CAWSDWGSLNEKLFF.

In this sample, this clonotype turned up a few times. This sequence joins TRBV20-1 and TRBJ1-6; a weak D match, TRBD1 (6 bases). The CDR3 has 14 amino acids. The V end was cut by 3 bases, the J end by 7 bases, with 13 bases between. Germline CDR1 DFQATT, CDR2 SNEGSKA (reference sequence). The CDR3 loop is CSARLQGGNSPLHF. In nucleotides, the CDR3 is TGCAGTGCTAGGTTACAGGGTGGAAATTCACCCCTCCACTTT.

This clonotype has a count of ten or more. This chain uses TRBV7-2 with TRBJ2-7; the D is unclear. CDR3 length: 13 amino acids. The germline gives CDR1 SGHTA, CDR2 FQGNSA. Trimming stripped 2 bases from V and 4 bases from J, with 9 bases between. The CDR3 DNA reads as TGTGCCAGCAGCTTACGTATTGAGTACGAGCAGTACTTC. This gives the protein CASSLRIEYEQYF.

The rearrangement links TRBV10-3 to TRBJ2-1; 9 bases align to TRBD1. The CDR3 has 13 amino acids. Germline V gene data show CDR1 as ENHRY and CDR2 as SYGVKD. With V trimmed by 10 bases and J by 5 bases, 6 bases remained unmatched. CDR3 DNA: TGTGCCAGCGCACAGGGGGCGGACAATGAGCAGTTCTTC. Its translation: CASAQGADNEQFF.

This clonotype was seen a handful of times. The V gene is TRBV27, the J gene TRBJ2-1; 10 nucleotides agree with TRBD2. Germline V gene lookup returns CDR1 MNHEY and CDR2 SMNVEV (reference sequence). The CDR3 has 17 residues. V was clipped by 3 bases and J by 5 bases; unmatched bases: 10. Written as DNA, the CDR3 is TGTGCCAGCAGTTTTTCGCGAAGCGGGAGGGCCGACAATGAGCAGTTCTTC. Its protein product is CASSFSRSGRADNEQFF.

The chain has TRBV10-2 and TRBJ2-5; 7 bases match TRBD1. V lost 6 bases and J lost 4; bases outside the gene matches: 11. Germline CDR1 WSHSY, CDR2 SAAADI. The CDR3 covers 15 residues. CDR3 coding DNA: TGCGCCAGCAGCCCCGAGAAGGGGGCTCCAGAGACCCAGTACTTC. Translating gives CASSPEKGAPETQYF.